These T cell receptor beta chains were read from a single sample in a study of cytomegalovirus exposure and HLA in healthy donors. Assay: immunoSEQ multiplex PCR; the TCRdb copy retains only in-frame clones and omits some. The sample lists 150,000 to 200,000 clones; more than 65% were seen once. Material for sequencing was PBMCs. The receptors were gathered from a young woman in good health and CMV-seronegative. CDR3s include the opening cysteine and the closing phenylalanine or tryptophan. D genes are given only for firm matches. A clone size is listed for some rows: how often the clone was seen (once, few, many), or a class if it is expanded.

d_gene	v_gene	j_gene	abundance	CDR3aa	CDR3nt
TRBD1	TRBV29-1	TRBJ1-2	.	CSVNRQGGYTF	TGCAGCGTCAATCGACAGGGGGGCTACACCTTC
TRBD2	TRBV30	TRBJ2-5	.	CAWSGTSGGVGETQYF	TGTGCCTGGAGCGGTACTAGCGGGGGGGTAGGAGAGACCCAGTACTTC
.	TRBV20-1	TRBJ1-1	few	CSARDMEAFF	TGCAGTGCTAGAGACATGGAAGCTTTCTTT
.	TRBV7-9	TRBJ2-3	once	CASSTRTVQGSTDTQYF	TGTGCCAGCAGCACCAGGACAGTCCAAGGAAGCACAGATACGCAGTATTTT
.	TRBV5-1	TRBJ2-7	.	CASSPSHGPNEQYF	TGCGCCAGCAGCCCCTCTCATGGCCCGAACGAGCAGTACTTC
.	TRBV18	TRBJ2-7	.	CASSPDRQTYEQYF	TGTGCCAGCTCACCAGACAGACAGACCTACGAGCAGTACTTC
.	TRBV19	TRBJ2-7	.	CASSTDSGATEQYF	TGTGCCAGTAGTACGGACAGCGGGGCAACCGAGCAGTACTTC
.	TRBV6-6	TRBJ1-1	.	CASSQPGYNTEAFF	TGTGCCAGCAGCCAGCCGGGGTATAACACTGAAGCTTTCTTT
TRBD2	TRBV5-4	TRBJ2-1	.	CASRVAGAKQFF	TGTGCCAGCAGGGTTGCGGGAGCAAAGCAGTTCTTC
.	TRBV6-6	TRBJ1-2	.	CASSPNIDTGYTF	TGTGCCAGCAGCCCCAACATCGACACTGGCTACACCTTC
.	TRBV14	TRBJ1-3	.	CASSRFFVSGNTIYF	TGTGCCAGCAGCCGTTTTTTCGTCTCTGGAAACACCATATATTTT
.	TRBV30	TRBJ1-5	few	CAWSVGENQPQHF	TGTGCCTGGAGTGTCGGGGAGAATCAGCCCCAGCATTTT
.	TRBV18	TRBJ1-2	.	CASSLSQNYGYTF	TGTGCCAGCTCACTATCACAGAATTATGGCTACACCTTC
.	TRBV6-5	TRBJ1-2	.	CASSYSGRGYTF	TGTGCCAGCAGTTACTCTGGGCGAGGCTACACCTTC
.	TRBV10-3	TRBJ2-7	few	CAIMAGSGTGGSYEQYF	TGTGCCATCATGGCGGGGTCTGGGACTGGGGGCTCCTACGAGCAGTACTTC
.	TRBV10-3	TRBJ1-1	.	CAISTGRIKDTEAFF	TGTGCCATCAGTACAGGGCGTATTAAGGACACTGAAGCTTTCTTT
TRBD2	TRBV5-8	TRBJ2-1	once	CASSLGGTSGSPQFF	TGTGCCAGCAGCTTGGGGGGGACTAGCGGGAGCCCTCAGTTCTTC
.	TRBV19	TRBJ2-7	few	CASSSALGRYEQYF	TGTGCCAGTAGTTCTGCCCTAGGGAGGTACGAGCAGTACTTC
TRBD2	TRBV5-6	TRBJ2-7	.	CASIPTRAGDSYEQYF	TGTGCCAGCATCCCTACCCGGGCGGGAGATTCCTACGAGCAGTACTTC
.	TRBV6-1	TRBJ2-1	.	CASSEDARGGGEQFF	TGTGCCAGCAGTGAAGATGCGCGGGGAGGGGGTGAGCAGTTCTTC
.	TRBV27	TRBJ1-4	.	CASSPRGSLNEKLFF	TGTGCCAGTTCCCCCAGGGGTTCACTTAATGAAAAACTGTTTTTT
TRBD1	TRBV4-3	TRBJ1-5	.	CASSQAGQVNQPQHF	TGCGCCAGCAGCCAGGCTGGACAGGTCAATCAGCCCCAGCATTTT
.	TRBV29-1	TRBJ2-5	.	CSANPGGTQYF	TGCAGCGCTAACCCCGGTGGGACCCAGTACTTC
.	TRBV6-1	TRBJ1-5	medium-sized	CASSGKGEHQPQHF	TGTGCCAGCAGTGGGAAGGGGGAGCATCAGCCCCAGCATTTT
TRBD1	TRBV11-2	TRBJ1-1	.	CASSSPGTGNTEAFF	TGTGCCAGCAGCTCCCCCGGGACAGGGAACACTGAAGCTTTCTTT
TRBD1	TRBV30	TRBJ1-2	.	CAWSAGTGPYGYTF	TGTGCCTGGAGTGCCGGGACAGGGCCTTATGGCTACACCTTC
TRBD2	TRBV4-3	TRBJ2-3	.	CASSQRGDGTDTQYF	TGCGCCAGCAGCCAACGGGGGGACGGCACAGATACGCAGTATTTT
.	TRBV5-3	TRBJ2-7	.	CARSSTYGAEAYEQYF	TGTGCCAGAAGCTCGACATATGGGGCCGAAGCCTACGAGCAGTACTTC
TRBD2	TRBV4-1	TRBJ2-3	.	CASSRTSGIDTQYF	TGCGCCAGCAGCCGGACTAGCGGAATAGATACGCAGTATTTT
.	TRBV18	TRBJ1-1	.	CASSNYPEAEAFF	TGTGCCAGCTCAAACTACCCCGAGGCTGAAGCTTTCTTT
TRBD2	TRBV6-5	TRBJ2-1	.	CASSPPGGGYNEQFF	TGTGCCAGCAGTCCCCCGGGCGGGGGATACAATGAGCAGTTCTTC
.	TRBV5-5	TRBJ2-7	.	CASSSFPRSAYEQYF	TGTGCCAGCAGCTCTTTTCCCAGGTCCGCTTACGAGCAGTACTTC
.	TRBV13	TRBJ1-2	.	CASSFDRLRYGYTF	TGTGCCAGCAGTTTCGACAGGCTGAGATATGGCTACACCTTC
.	TRBV7-2	TRBJ2-1	.	CASSYGRENEQFF	TGTGCCAGCAGCTACGGGCGGGAAAATGAGCAGTTCTTC
TRBD1	TRBV5-6	TRBJ1-1	few	CASSSARTGNTEAFF	TGTGCCAGCAGCTCCGCGAGGACAGGCAACACTGAAGCTTTCTTT
TRBD2	TRBV7-9	TRBJ2-7	.	CASSLGAGGIYEQYF	TGTGCCAGCAGCTTAGGAGCGGGGGGTATCTACGAGCAGTACTTC
.	TRBV6-1	TRBJ1-1	few	CASSVSGTEAFF	TGTGCCAGCAGTGTCTCGGGCACTGAAGCTTTCTTT
TRBD2	TRBV7-8	TRBJ2-1	.	CASSLYRGLAGGNEQFF	TGTGCCAGCAGCTTATACAGGGGACTAGCGGGGGGGAATGAGCAGTTCTTC
TRBD2	TRBV7-3	TRBJ2-7	.	CASSTRLAGVGEQYF	TGTGCCAGCAGCACACGACTAGCGGGAGTTGGGGAGCAGTACTTC
.	TRBV6-1	TRBJ1-2	.	CASSEPGYGYTF	TGTGCCAGCAGTGAACCCGGGTATGGCTACACCTTC
.	TRBV9	TRBJ1-2	.	CASSTRADTGLPYGYTF	TGTGCCAGCAGCACAAGGGCCGACACAGGCCTACCCTATGGCTACACCTTC
TRBD1	TRBV7-8	TRBJ2-7	.	CASSFRQGVSYEQYF	TGTGCCAGCAGCTTTCGACAGGGGGTCAGCTACGAGCAGTACTTC
.	TRBV7-2	TRBJ2-1	.	CASSLEQGSYNEQFF	TGTGCCAGCAGCTTAGAACAGGGATCCTACAATGAGCAGTTCTTC
.	TRBV28	TRBJ1-1	.	CASSPGSGAYPEAFF	TGTGCCAGCAGTCCTGGATCAGGGGCCTACCCTGAAGCTTTCTTT
.	TRBV2	TRBJ1-5	few	CASSLADGGSPQHF	TGTGCCAGCAGTCTGGCGGATGGAGGGAGTCCCCAGCATTTT
.	TRBV7-2	TRBJ2-3	.	CASSFRLDSTDTQYF	TGTGCCAGCAGCTTTCGACTAGATAGCACAGATACGCAGTATTTT
.	TRBV30	TRBJ1-5	.	CAWSVQTNQPQHF	TGTGCCTGGAGTGTACAGACAAATCAGCCCCAGCATTTT
TRBD2	TRBV5-1	TRBJ2-3	.	CASSPGTSVPDTQYF	TGCGCCAGCAGCCCCGGGACTAGCGTACCAGATACGCAGTATTTT
.	TRBV5-4	TRBJ1-2	.	CASSLSLVQAGGYTF	TGTGCCAGCAGCTTGTCCCTCGTACAGGCTGGTGGCTACACCTTC
.	TRBV19	TRBJ1-5	.	CASSMGQGSQPQHF	TGTGCCAGTAGTATGGGGCAGGGAAGCCAGCCCCAGCATTTT
.	TRBV29-1	TRBJ2-7	.	CSVGYQGRSKDEQYF	TGCAGCGTTGGATATCAGGGCCGCTCCAAGGACGAGCAGTACTTC
TRBD1	TRBV10-3	TRBJ2-3	.	CAISDHLRDRGTDTQYF	TGTGCCATCAGTGACCACCTTCGGGACAGGGGGACCGATACGCAGTATTTT
.	TRBV25-1	TRBJ2-1	once	CASSGDTGQAYNEQFF	TGTGCCAGCAGTGGAGATACAGGGCAGGCCTACAATGAGCAGTTCTTC
.	TRBV7-3	TRBJ1-2	.	CASSPDRNYGYTF	TGTGCCAGCAGCCCGGACAGAAATTATGGCTACACCTTC
.	TRBV27	TRBJ2-2	.	CASTRVNTGELFF	TGTGCCAGCACCAGGGTTAACACCGGGGAGCTGTTTTTT
TRBD2	TRBV5-6	TRBJ2-7	few	CASSRGSGGTYEQYF	TGTGCCAGCAGCCGAGGTAGCGGGGGAACCTACGAGCAGTACTTC